This T cell receptor (beta chain) was identified in a study of regulatory T cells in long-lasting Graves disease. Overall study findings and caveats: Favored usage of TRBV28, TRBJ1-2 and TRBJ2-5 was recorded in persistent disease.

CDR3 regions were amplified by Arm-PCR using iRepertoire HTBI primers to build TCR beta libraries. TCRdb re-called the multiplex PCR reads through MiXCR, storing one row per CDR3 protein. The sample gives just over 600,000 distinct CDR3 sequences, 15% to 20% of which show up once; approximately 20% is in the top ten. This clonotype was found many times. The antigen is undetermined. The V segment lost 6 bases and the J segment 3 bases; nucleotides outside the gene matches: 6. Germline V gene sequence: CDR1 MNHEY, CDR2 SMNVEV (reference sequence). The CDR3 runs 14 residues. The time point: newly diagnosed GD, antithyroid drugs for less than 3 months. From PBMCs, RNA was extracted and then used to make the TCR library. Graves' disease diagnosis was established per American Thyroid Association guidelines. These data were also filed under a second study, of T cells in Graves' hyperthyroidism and ophthalmopathy. That investigation notes: Most thyroid clonotypes with frequency above 0.001 were detected in blood.

The specimen comprised peripheral blood mononuclear cells (PBMCs), sampled at new diagnosis, from a patient treated with antithyroid drugs. The clonotype was recovered from a woman younger than 45 with Graves disease. The V call is TRBV27, the J call TRBJ2-5; 8 nucleotides line up with TRBD1. The CDR3 loop is CASRSQGAEETQYF. CDR3 DNA sequence: TGTGCCAGCAGGAGCCAGGGGGCGGAAGAGACCCAGTACTTC.